This TCR beta chain was observed in a study of primary melanoma T cells and metastatic recurrence (dated by TCRdb to about 2020). About the study as a whole: The cohort comprised 199 primary melanomas of stage T2 to T4, with thickness greater than 1 mm. The study examined whether T-cell fraction and T-cell repertoire clonality in primary melanoma tumors predicted patient outcome. The T-cell fraction measured by TCR beta sequencing was compared against progression-free survival as the clinical outcome. The sequencing-derived T-cell fraction was compared with histopathological grading of tumor-infiltrating lymphocytes. General conclusions and limits of the study: Adding T-cell fraction to tumor thickness reportedly improved progression-free survival prediction more than adding any other histopathological variable. An effective T-cell-mediated antitumor response in primary melanoma was framed by the authors only as a suggestion, not a demonstrated mechanism. Tumor T-cell fraction was reported to predict progression-free survival independently of thickness, ulceration, mitotic rate and age. A T-cell fraction above 20% appeared protective regardless of ulceration status, mitotic rate or nodal disease.

Library preparation used the immunoSEQ multiplex PCR assay. High-throughput sequencing of the T-cell receptor beta chain was performed on primary melanoma tumor tissue. Per the authors' processing: Repertoire analyses included TCRB CDR3 sharing between samples and the distribution of insertions and deletions. A gradient-boosted model ranked how well the T-cell fraction predicted outcome compared with histopathological variables. In TCRdb, the immuneACCESS table is reduced to in-frame sequences with V and J assigned. These tables do not hold every clone; where another copy was compared, an unresolved V gene accounts for under half, and the others remain unexplained. V and J calls plus clone size are reproduced from that table; the DNA served to infer D and trimming. This sample comprises roughly 800 clones, 76% of them detected only once. 42% of the sample belongs to the ten largest clones. Points on this clone: Its binding antigen is unknown. The record has no base qualities; no much larger clone is one base away.

Each patient's primary melanoma had been surgically resected and was viewed as potentially curable, though still at risk of metastatic recurrence. The receptor's source is a human donor with melanoma. The sample comprised melanoma tumor tissue.

The nucleotide sequence is given as TGTGCCAGCAGTGAATGGGTCACCGGGGAGCTGTTTTTT. Its translation reads: CASSEWVTGELFF. The sequence is built from TRBV9 and TRBJ2-2; no D gene call is confident. Taken from the germline V gene, the CDR1 and CDR2 loops are SGDLS and YYNGEE. Between the V and J ends, shortened by 5 bases and 4 bases respectively, the junction contains 9 bases. The CDR3 has 13 amino acids, counting the end cysteine and phenylalanine. Of the read, only the CDR3 DNA is kept; its 39 bases are in frame from base 1.